These T cell receptor beta chains were read from a single sample in a study of T-cell memory formation after mild COVID-19. TCRdb re-derived calls from the 5' RACE reads in MiXCR, one entry per CDR3 protein. The sample holds roughly 110,000 distinct CDR3 sequences, 22% seen once. Source material: PBMCs or a T cell subset sorted from them (not recorded which). All receptors derive from a man between 18 and 29 years old who had mild COVID-19 (a few samples of this study predate the infection). Cell type and time point are not known. Each CDR3 is given with its conserved first and last residue. The D gene is left open where the match is weak. Where a row states a size, it is once, few, many or the class of an expanded clone; other rows omit it.

.,.,TRBV3-1,TRBJ1-4,CASSQGAETHEKLFF,TGTGCCAGCAGCCAAGGGGCCGAGACCCATGAAAAACTGTTTTTT
.,.,TRBV11-2,TRBJ2-5,CASSLDMLAEETQYF,TGTGCCAGCAGCTTAGATATGTTGGCAGAAGAGACCCAGTACTTC
.,.,TRBV20-1,TRBJ1-2,CSVEGAINYGYTF,TGCAGTGTTGAAGGGGCGATTAACTATGGCTACACCTTC
.,.,TRBV12-3/TRBV12-4,TRBJ2-3,CASSTDSGTDTQYF,TGTGCCAGCAGTACAGATTCGGGCACAGATACGCAGTATTTT
TRBD2,.,TRBV5-1,TRBJ2-5,CASSFGLGEETQYF,TGCGCCAGCAGCTTTGGACTAGGGGAGGAGACCCAGTACTTC
.,once,TRBV29-1,TRBJ2-1,CSVDPSANYDYSYNEQFF,TGCAGCGTTGATCCTAGCGCAAATTACGACTACTCCTACAATGAGCAGTTCTTC
.,.,TRBV10-3,TRBJ2-5,CAISEGVPETQYF,TGTGCCATCAGTGAGGGGGTCCCAGAGACCCAGTACTTC
.,few,TRBV7-9,TRBJ1-4,CASSRRQYPTNEKLFF,TGTGCCAGCAGCAGGCGACAGTACCCAACTAATGAAAAACTGTTTTTT
.,.,TRBV5-6,TRBJ2-4,CASSLVYLNIQYF,TGTGCCAGCAGCTTGGTTTACCTAAACATTCAGTACTTC
.,.,TRBV5-1,TRBJ1-2,CASSLAARIYGYTF,TGCGCCAGCAGCTTGGCGGCAAGGATCTATGGCTACACCTTC
.,few,TRBV12-3/TRBV12-4,TRBJ1-1,CASVASRNTEAFF,TGTGCCAGCGTGGCCTCTAGGAACACTGAAGCTTTCTTT
.,.,TRBV6-1,TRBJ2-3,CASSTPGGQDTQYF,TGTGCCAGCAGTACCCCCGGGGGCCAAGATACGCAGTATTTT
.,few,TRBV4-1,TRBJ2-7,CASSQDEGQGSYEQYF,TGCGCCAGCAGCCAAGATGAGGGGCAGGGATCCTACGAGCAGTACTTC
.,.,TRBV6-4,TRBJ1-5,CASRTDPRSNQPQHF,TGTGCCAGCAGGACAGACCCCCGGAGCAATCAGCCCCAGCATTTT
.,few,TRBV5-1,TRBJ1-5,CASSPDLAPARDSNQPQHF,TGCGCCAGCAGCCCGGATCTCGCCCCAGCCCGGGACAGCAATCAGCCCCAGCATTTT
TRBD1,.,TRBV20-1,TRBJ2-1,CSAPGTEFYNEQFF,TGCAGTGCTCCCGGGACAGAGTTCTACAATGAGCAGTTCTTC
.,.,TRBV7-3,TRBJ2-2,CASSSEGGVAGELFF,TGTGCCAGCAGCTCAGAGGGGGGCGTCGCCGGGGAGCTGTTTTTT
TRBD1,few,TRBV5-4,TRBJ2-2,CASSHRDRNTGELFF,TGTGCCAGCAGCCACCGGGACAGAAACACCGGGGAGCTGTTTTTT
TRBD1,.,TRBV5-1,TRBJ1-5,CASSPPGQGNGVADQPQHF,TGCGCCAGCAGCCCCCCGGGACAGGGTAATGGGGTTGCGGATCAGCCCCAGCATTTT
TRBD2,few,TRBV11-1,TRBJ2-3,CASSWPSSGGLSDTQYF,TGTGCCAGCAGCTGGCCCTCTAGCGGGGGGCTCTCAGATACGCAGTATTTT
.,once,TRBV2,TRBJ1-5,CASSEFIDTGTGQPQHF,TGTGCCAGCAGTGAATTCATCGACACAGGGACGGGTCAGCCCCAGCATTTT
.,few,TRBV7-9,TRBJ2-1,CASSGWESGSNNEQFF,TGTGCCAGCAGCGGCTGGGAATCGGGGTCTAACAATGAGCAGTTCTTC
.,.,TRBV12-3/TRBV12-4,TRBJ2-7,CASSHAGAVNEQYF,TGTGCCAGCAGTCATGCGGGGGCGGTTAACGAGCAGTACTTC
TRBD2,.,TRBV18,TRBJ2-2,CASSPRDSGGAVRTGELFF,TGTGCCAGCTCACCACGTGATAGCGGGGGAGCCGTGAGGACCGGGGAGCTGTTTTTT
.,many,TRBV9,TRBJ2-7,CASSPPTGFEQYF,TGTGCCAGCAGCCCACCGACAGGCTTCGAGCAGTACTTC
.,many,TRBV4-1,TRBJ2-2,CASSQDGRNTGELFF,TGCGCCAGCAGCCAAGATGGCAGAAACACCGGGGAGCTGTTTTTT
TRBD1,.,TRBV20-1,TRBJ1-6,CSAPTAQGGPSNSPLHF,TGCAGTGCTCCGACGGCGCAGGGGGGCCCTTCTAATTCACCCCTCCACTTT
TRBD2,once,TRBV25-1,TRBJ2-1,CASSGTSGGQEFF,TGTGCCAGCAGCGGGACTAGCGGGGGCCAGGAGTTCTTC
TRBD1,few,TRBV29-1,TRBJ2-7,CSVTGGEYEQYF,TGCAGCGTTACAGGGGGCGAATACGAGCAGTACTTC
.,few,TRBV7-8,TRBJ2-1,CASSLVAVHNEQFF,TGTGCCAGCAGCTTAGTGGCGGTCCACAATGAGCAGTTCTTC
.,.,TRBV25-1,TRBJ1-5,CASSGTGNQPQHF,TGTGCCAGCAGTGGCACAGGAAATCAGCCCCAGCATTTT
.,few,TRBV5-6,TRBJ2-7,CASSSDSSYEQYF,TGTGCCAGCAGTTCCGACAGCTCCTACGAGCAGTACTTC
.,many,TRBV29-1,TRBJ2-2,CSVGAPGAGTGELFF,TGCAGCGTTGGTGCCCCTGGGGCAGGCACCGGGGAGCTGTTTTTT
TRBD1,few,TRBV9,TRBJ2-3,CASSQQGARADTQYF,TGTGCCAGCAGCCAACAGGGGGCTAGGGCAGATACGCAGTATTTT
.,few,TRBV7-9,TRBJ2-1,CASSLDHLYNEQFF,TGTGCCAGCAGCCTAGACCACCTCTACAATGAGCAGTTCTTC
.,.,TRBV4-3,TRBJ1-2,CASSQNGRGLPYGYTF,TGCGCCAGCAGCCAGAACGGCAGAGGGCTTCCCTATGGCTACACCTTC
.,.,TRBV4-1,TRBJ2-2,CASSQGPIGELFF,TGCGCCAGCAGCCAGGGACCGATCGGGGAGCTGTTTTTT
.,.,TRBV29-1,TRBJ2-1,CSVEDGTDTYNEQFF,TGCAGCGTTGAAGATGGTACAGATACGTACAATGAGCAGTTCTTC
TRBD2,few,TRBV12-3/TRBV12-4,TRBJ2-7,CASSPGASGATYEQYF,TGTGCCAGCAGCCCAGGGGCTAGCGGGGCTACCTACGAGCAGTACTTC
.,.,TRBV12-3/TRBV12-4,TRBJ1-1,CASSHTSTDSLGAFF,TGTGCCAGCAGTCATACTTCTACGGACAGTTTGGGAGCTTTCTTT
.,few,TRBV29-1,TRBJ1-2,CSVVAPGYYGYTF,TGCAGCGTTGTCGCTCCGGGATACTATGGCTACACCTTC
TRBD1,many,TRBV6-5,TRBJ2-7,CASSYSGTDYEQYF,TGTGCCAGCAGTTATTCCGGGACAGACTACGAGCAGTACTTC
.,.,TRBV7-2,TRBJ1-5,CASRLLSGGPQPQHF,TGTGCCAGCAGGCTACTTTCAGGAGGGCCTCAGCCCCAGCATTTT
TRBD2,few,TRBV6-4,TRBJ2-3,CASSETSGGSTDTQYF,TGTGCCAGCAGCGAAACTAGCGGGGGGTCTACAGATACGCAGTATTTT
.,.,TRBV12-3/TRBV12-4,TRBJ1-5,CASSFGVYSNQPQHF,TGTGCCAGCAGTTTTGGGGTCTATAGCAATCAGCCCCAGCATTTT
.,few,TRBV5-1,TRBJ1-2,CASSLGVGGPARSYGYTF,TGCGCCAGCAGCTTGGGCGTGGGGGGACCTGCCCGAAGCTATGGCTACACCTTC
.,few,TRBV3-1,TRBJ1-5,CASSQDGPYSNQPQHF,TGTGCCAGCAGCCAAGACGGACCCTATAGCAATCAGCCCCAGCATTTT
.,few,TRBV6-2/TRBV6-3,TRBJ2-1,CASTPDRSSYNEQFF,TGTGCCAGCACTCCAGACAGGAGCTCCTACAATGAGCAGTTCTTC
TRBD2,few,TRBV12-3/TRBV12-4,TRBJ2-1,CASSATSGGADEQFF,TGTGCCAGCAGTGCGACTAGCGGGGGGGCCGATGAGCAGTTCTTC
.,.,TRBV5-1,TRBJ2-3,CASSFRWRAETDTQYF,TGCGCCAGCAGCTTTAGATGGAGGGCCGAGACAGATACGCAGTATTTT